Below, 20 T cell receptor beta chains from the same sample are listed, as sequenced in a study of identical twins. In TCRdb, the 5' RACE reads were re-called with MiXCR into one record per CDR3 protein. Seen here are 700,000 or so distinct CDR3 sequences, around 20% observed once, and the top ten hold 4% to 5.5%. The data were also submitted as part of a second study, on T cells expressing NK-cell markers.

The sample comprised PBMCs. The receptor source for this set is a woman aged 18-29 years in good health.

In this sample, this clonotype turned up many times. The chain couples TRBV27 to TRBJ1-1; a possible D gene is TRBD1 (6 bases). CDR1 and CDR2 (germline): MNHEY, SMNVEV (reference sequence). The length of the CDR3 is 14 residues. Trimming shortened V by 3 bases and J by 5 bases, and 13 bases separated the two germline ends. CDR3 sequence (DNA): TGTGCCAGCAGTTTCGTACAGGGAAAGACTGAAGCTTTCTTT. Amino acids: CASSFVQGKTEAFF.

The genes are TRBV7-6 and TRBJ2-3, with D hard to call. Trimming cost V 3 bases and J 0 bases, with 10 bases left between them. This CDR3 is 15 amino acids long. Germline CDR1 reads SGHVS; CDR2 reads FNYEAQ. The CDR3 DNA reads TGTGCCAGCAGCTTTCGCCTGGGTAGCACAGATACGCAGTATTTT. Encoded protein: CASSFRLGSTDTQYF.

This chain joins TRBV12-3 or TRBV12-4 and TRBJ2-2, with TRBD2 matching over 11 bases. There are 17 residues in the CDR3. The ends lost 6 bases at V and 5 bases at J; junction bases unmatched: 11. This chain's CDR3 is CASSSELAGVKTGELFF. The CDR3 DNA reads TGTGCCAGCAGCAGTGAACTAGCGGGAGTCAAGACCGGGGAGCTGTTTTTT.

This rearrangement joins TRBV20-1 to TRBJ2-3, with D possibly matching TRBD2 (6 bases). CDR3 size: 15 residues. Germline V gene lookup returns CDR1 DFQATT and CDR2 SNEGSKA (reference sequence). Trimming took 1 base from V and 2 from J, leaving 13 bases between them. The CDR3 sequence: CSARVGEEATDTQYF. The DNA for the CDR3 is TGCAGTGCTAGAGTAGGGGAGGAGGCCACAGATACGCAGTATTTT.

This chain uses TRBV10-3 with TRBJ2-2; D tentatively fits TRBD1 or TRBD2 (5 bases each). Trimming removed 10 bases at V and 4 bases at J, with 16 bases between. Germline V CDR1 and CDR2: ENHRY, SYGVKD. This CDR3 has 14 amino acids. DNA of the CDR3: TGTGCCACTCAGGGCGGGTCAGGCACCGGGGAGCTGTTTTTT. Protein product: CATQGGSGTGELFF.

The chain has TRBV7-9 and TRBJ2-2; TRBD1 agrees at 9 bases. The germline gives CDR1 SEHNR, CDR2 FQNEAQ (reference sequence). Germline trimming cut 5 bases from V and 1 base from J; bases unmatched to any gene: 5. This CDR3 has 16 residues. DNA for the CDR3: TGTGCCAGCAGCACCTACAGGGGGCAGAACACCGGGGAGCTGTTTTTT. Protein product: CASSTYRGQNTGELFF.

This clonotype turned up a few times. This chain connects TRBV11-3 to TRBJ2-5, with a weak D call TRBD1 (6 bases). The germline CDR1 and CDR2 sequences are SGHNT and YENEEA. The ends were cut back, 5 bases at V and 5 bases at J, with 15 bases in the middle. This CDR3 spans 14 amino acids. DNA of the CDR3: TGTGCCAGCAGCGCCGACTTAAGGGGGGAGACCCAGTACTTC. Amino acids: CASSADLRGETQYF.

The chain has TRBV5-6 and TRBJ2-7; possible D gene TRBD2, 5 bases. V lost 3 bases to trimming and J lost 2 bases, with 21 bases between them. The CDR3 extends over 17 amino acids. Germline CDR1 is SGHDT and CDR2 is YYEEEE. The CDR3 DNA reads as TGTGCCAGCAGCTCCACAACCTCATTCGGGGTAACCTACGAGCAGTACTTC. Its translation is CASSSTTSFGVTYEQYF.

CDR3 bases: TGCGCCAGCAGCCGGACCGGACAGGGAGGGGCTTTCTTT. Translated: CASSRTGQGGAFF. The chain uses TRBV5-1 and TRBJ1-1, with 8 bases fitting TRBD1. The germline gives CDR1 SGHRS, CDR2 YFSETQ. Losses at the gene ends were 4 bases for V and 11 bases for J; bases not matched to a gene: 10. CDR3 size: 13 residues.

This clonotype was found a few times. The chain carries TRBV12-3 or TRBV12-4 and TRBJ2-3; D is ambiguous. The ends were cut back, 5 bases at V and 2 bases at J, with 20 bases in the middle. This CDR3 spans 17 amino acids. The CDR3 region is CASSPGVRRVTTDTQYF. The CDR3 region has the DNA TGTGCCAGCAGTCCCGGAGTGCGAAGGGTGACCACAGATACGCAGTATTTT.

In this sample, this clonotype turned up a few times. V and J are TRBV29-1 and TRBJ2-7, with D possibly TRBD1 on 6 matching bases. CDR1 and CDR2 from the germline V gene are SQVTM and ANQGSEA. The CDR3 length is 13 residues. Trimming took off 4 bases at V and 2 bases at J, with 12 bases between the two ends. CDR3 DNA sequence: TGCAGCGTTGCAAGGACAGTGACCTACGAGCAGTACTTC. As protein: CSVARTVTYEQYF.

Only a few counts were recorded for this clonotype. V usage is TRBV28 and J usage is TRBJ1-1; the D is unclear. The CDR3 runs 11 residues. The germline V and J ends were trimmed by 5 bases and 9 bases, with 10 bases remaining between them. The V gene's germline CDR1 is MDHEN and CDR2 SYDVKM. Here the CDR3 DNA reads TGTGCCAGCAGTGGCAGAGGGAAAGCTTTCTTT. It encodes CASSGRGKAFF.

This clonotype showed up just a few times. The CDR3 is CASSATGRPTGKETQYF. The CDR3 coding sequence is TGCGCCAGCAGCGCCACCGGGCGACCCACTGGGAAAGAGACCCAGTACTTC. This chain uses TRBV5-1 with TRBJ2-5, with D unclear. Per germline, CDR1 SGHRS and CDR2 YFSETQ. Trimming pared 4 bases from V and 3 bases from J, leaving 22 bases between. The CDR3 is made up of 17 amino acids.

This chain links TRBV30 with TRBJ2-4; D possibly corresponds to TRBD2 (5 bases). The ends were cut back, 4 bases at V and 4 bases at J, with 14 bases in the middle. There are 14 residues in the CDR3. CDR1 is GTSNPN, CDR2 SVGIG, per germline (reference sequence). The DNA of the CDR3 is TGTGCCTGGAATCGAGGGAGCTTGAAAAACATTCAGTACTTC. Translating it yields CAWNRGSLKNIQYF.

There are a few counts of this clonotype. The chain combines TRBV20-1 with TRBJ1-2; no reliable D call. Germline V gene sequence: CDR1 DFQATT, CDR2 SNEGSKA (reference sequence). The length of the CDR3 is 15 residues. V gave up 1 base and J gave up 0 bases, with 12 bases separating them. The CDR3 nucleotides are TGCAGTGCTAGAGTGCACAAGGTGGCTAACTATGGCTACACCTTC. Amino acid sequence: CSARVHKVANYGYTF.

This clonotype was counted a single time. The chain couples TRBV3-1 to TRBJ2-2; D is possibly TRBD2 (7 bases). Germline V gene data show CDR1 as LGHDT and CDR2 as YNNKEL (reference sequence). This CDR3 contains 16 residues. V was cut by 3 bases and J by 2 bases, with 13 bases left in between. The CDR3 DNA sequence: TGTGCCAGCAGCCACGGGGGGCCCTTCAACACCGGGGAGCTGTTTTTT. Amino acids: CASSHGGPFNTGELFF.

This clonotype was detected many times. This chain uses TRBV11-2 with TRBJ1-1; D remains unclear. The ends were cut back, 7 bases at V and 3 bases at J, with 15 bases in the middle. CDR1 and CDR2 (germline): SGHAT, FQNNGV. The CDR3 totals 14 residues. CDR3 nucleotide sequence: TGTGCCAGCACCGATTGGGTGAGGGACACTGAAGCTTTCTTT. Translation gives CASTDWVRDTEAFF.

The V gene is TRBV7-9, the J gene TRBJ2-7; no definite D call. The CDR3 has 13 residues. V was clipped by 6 bases and J by 2 bases, with 11 bases between them. From germline, CDR1 is SEHNR and CDR2 FQNEAQ (reference sequence). CDR3 residues: CASSFLATYEQYF. The CDR3, as DNA: TGTGCCAGCAGTTTCTTGGCCACCTACGAGCAGTACTTC. The full variable domain, with the rest looked up from reference TRBV7-9 and TRBJ2-7, is DTGVSQNPRHKITKRGQNVTFRCDPISEHNRLYWYRQTLGQGPEFLTYFQNEAQLEKSRLLSDRFSAERPKGSFSTLEIQRTEQGDSAMYLCASSFLATYEQYFGPGTRLTVT.

This chain links TRBV5-1 with TRBJ2-3; 7 positions match TRBD1. The CDR3 spans 16 residues. CDR1 and CDR2 from the germline V gene are SGHRS and YFSETQ. The junction had 10 bases not matched to a gene; V was cut back by 2 bases and J by 4 bases. CDR3 amino acids: CASSLTTRGIPDTQYF. CDR3 in DNA: TGCGCCAGCAGCTTAACAACCAGGGGGATCCCAGATACGCAGTATTTT.

In this sample, this clonotype turned up once. The genes are TRBV24-1 and TRBJ2-1; D is undetermined. V lost 3 bases and J 11 bases, leaving 13 bases between the germline ends. The CDR3 is made up of 13 amino acids. The germline V gene has CDR1 KGHDR and CDR2 SFDVKD. As DNA, the CDR3 is TGTGCCACCAGTGATCCGGATACGGGTAAGCAGTTCTTC. Translation: CATSDPDTGKQFF.